Following are 29 T cell receptor beta chains from one sample sequenced in a study of T cell repertoires and HLA-DP antigens listed by TCRdb under 2018. Library method: the immunoSEQ multiplex PCR assay. TCRdb limited this immuneACCESS table to in-frame rearrangements with V and J called. A share of clones is missing; checked studies link under half to unresolved V genes, and the rest is unexplained. The sample table lists roughly 120,000 clones, 92% of them with a count of one. The top ten clones comprise about 0.27% of the sample. These TCRs' antigens remain unknown. The sample comprised CD4+ T cells from PBMCs. The source is a woman aged 18 to 35 in good health and CMV-seronegative.

There are a few counts of this clone. The gene calls are TRBV5-6 and TRBJ1-1; D not resolved. The CDR3 runs 14 residues. Germline-derived CDR1 and CDR2 are SGHDT and YYEEEE. Trimming removed 1 base at V and 1 base at J, with 8 bases between. The CDR3 sequence is CASSLMLPNTEAFF. CDR3 sequence (DNA): TGTGCCAGCAGCTTGATGCTTCCGAACACTGAAGCTTTCTTT.

In its sample, this clone was seen a few times. V and J are TRBV20-1 and TRBJ1-2; D is unresolved. The ends were cut back, 3 bases at V and 6 bases at J, with 8 bases in the middle. This CDR3 is built from 11 residues. Germline V gene sequence: CDR1 DFQATT, CDR2 SNEGSKA (reference sequence). CDR3 DNA: TGCAGTGCTAGGGTAGTTGATGGCTACACCTTC. The encoded protein is CSARVVDGYTF.

The CDR3 DNA reads as TGTGCCAGCAGCTTGGAATATTATAATTCACCCCTCCACTTT. It translates to CASSLEYYNSPLHF. V usage is TRBV7-2 and J usage is TRBJ1-6, with D hard to call. Per the germline V gene, CDR1 is SGHTA and CDR2 is FQGNSA. The CDR3 runs 14 residues. The V gene lost 3 bases and the J gene lost 4 bases, with 7 bases spanning the gap.

The chain carries TRBV7-2 and TRBJ2-7; 10 bases agree with TRBD1. The CDR3 sequence is 15 residues long. The junction had 7 bases not matched to a gene; V was cut back by 5 bases and J by 3 bases. Germline CDR1 SGHTA, CDR2 FQGNSA. The DNA for the CDR3 is TGTGCCAGCAGCCCACAGACAGGGGGCGGCTACGAGCAGTACGTC. Translation: CASSPQTGGGYEQYV.

This rearrangement joins TRBV9 to TRBJ2-2, with 8 bases matching TRBD1. The V gene end was trimmed by 0 bases and the J gene end by 1 base; junction bases not matched to a gene: 8. The CDR3 is 18 amino acids. Germline loops: CDR1 SGDLS, CDR2 YYNGEE. The CDR3 region has the DNA TGTGCCAGCAGCGTAGCCCTCCCCGGGACAGGGAACACCGGGGAGCTGTTTTTT. As protein: CASSVALPGTGNTGELFF. Using reference TRBV9 and TRBJ2-2 for the parts outside the CDR3, the full variable domain is DSGVTQTPKHLITATGQRVTLRCSPRSGDLSVYWYQQSLDQGLQFLIQYYNGEERAKGNILERFSAQQFPDLHSELNLSSLELGDSALYFCASSVALPGTGNTGELFFGEGSRLTVL.

V gene TRBV4-1 combines with J gene TRBJ2-3; 9 positions match TRBD1. Germline assignment: CDR1 MGHRA and CDR2 YSYEKL. Trimming removed 1 base from V and 2 bases from J; junction bases left unmatched: 7. The CDR3 runs to 17 residues. The CDR3 sequence is CASSQAPGQGHTDTQYF. As DNA, the CDR3 is TGCGCCAGCAGCCAAGCCCCGGGACAGGGTCACACAGATACGCAGTATTTT.

CDR3 sequence reads: CASSSQGGGSPYNEQFF. DNA for the CDR3: TGTGCCAGCAGCTCCCAGGGAGGCGGGAGTCCCTACAATGAGCAGTTCTTC. The rearrangement links TRBV5-4 to TRBJ2-1, with TRBD2 matching over 7 bases. Unmatched junction bases numbered 11, after V lost 3 bases and J lost 2 bases. Germline CDR1 SGHNT, CDR2 YYREEE (reference sequence). The CDR3 runs 17 residues.

V usage is TRBV12-5 and J usage is TRBJ2-3, with 7 bases matching TRBD2. CDR3 length equals 16 residues. Germline CDR1 is LGHNT and CDR2 is FRNRAP. Trimming took 0 bases from V and 2 from J; bases not matched to a gene: 5. The CDR3 spells CASGLVVGGNTDTQYF. CDR3 in DNA: TGTGCTAGTGGTTTGGTTGTGGGAGGGAACACAGATACGCAGTATTTT.

A single count supports this clone. This chain links TRBV7-9 with TRBJ2-7; 7 bases are a match to TRBD1. This CDR3 is built from 16 residues. Germline trimming cut 5 bases from V and 1 base from J; bases unmatched to any gene: 11. CDR1 and CDR2 (germline): SEHNR, FQNEAQ (reference sequence). The CDR3 here is CASSPQGVILSYEQYF. CDR3 in DNA: TGTGCCAGCAGCCCCCAGGGGGTCATCCTTTCCTACGAGCAGTACTTC.

The gene calls are TRBV19 and TRBJ1-2; TRBD1 might be the D (5 bases). The length of the CDR3 is 15 residues. With 1 base removed from V and 4 bases from J, the gap between germline ends came to 13 bases. Germline CDR1 is LNHDA and CDR2 is SQIVND (reference sequence). The CDR3 coding sequence is TGTGCCAGTAGTATAGTCCAGGGAAACCGCTATGGCTACACCTTC. It translates to CASSIVQGNRYGYTF.

V and J are TRBV7-8 and TRBJ1-2; 8 bases map to TRBD1. V gave up 5 bases and J gave up 8 bases; unmatched junction bases: 13. The CDR3 contains 15 residues. The germline gives CDR1 SGHVS, CDR2 FQNEAQ. CDR3 in DNA: TGTGCCAGCAGCCCCCGACAGGGGAGGGTTTCGGGCTACACCTTC. This codes for CASSPRQGRVSGYTF.

The chain joins TRBV18 to TRBJ2-3; D is possibly TRBD2 (6 bases). The CDR3 spans 14 residues. Between the trimmed V and J ends, which lost 1 base and 4 bases, there was a span of 9 bases. CDR1 KGHSH and CDR2 LQKENI come from the germline V gene. DNA for the CDR3: TGTGCCAGCTCACCACGGGCGGGGTCAGATACGCAGTATTTT. This sequence encodes CASSPRAGSDTQYF.

V and J are TRBV15 and TRBJ2-1, with D tentatively TRBD1 (5 bases). Trimming left V 0 bases short and J 5 bases short, with 8 bases between. Germline lookup yields CDR1 LNHNV and CDR2 YYDKDF (reference sequence). CDR3 length: 14 residues. In nucleotides, the CDR3 is TGTGCCACCAGCAGAGATCAGGGCCACAATGAGCAGTTCTTC. Protein: CATSRDQGHNEQFF.

The sample holds one count of this clone. This sequence joins TRBV4-1 and TRBJ2-1, with 10 bases lining up with TRBD2. This CDR3 is built from 15 residues. Germline CDR1 MGHRA, CDR2 YSYEKL. V lost 6 bases to trimming and J lost 4 bases; unmatched junction nucleotides: 6. CDR3 protein: CASRPTSGKYNEQFF. The CDR3 DNA reads as TGCGCCAGCAGACCAACTAGCGGGAAGTACAATGAGCAGTTCTTC.

The chain recombines TRBV6-4 with TRBJ1-2, with a possible D match to TRBD1 (6 bases). Trimming took off 7 bases at V and 4 bases at J, with 13 bases between the two ends. The CDR3 runs to 13 residues. CDR1 and CDR2 from the germline V gene are MRHNA and SNTAGT. CDR3 amino acids: CASMTQGLYGYTF. The CDR3 coding sequence is TGTGCCAGCATGACACAGGGACTCTATGGCTACACCTTC.

This clone is a singleton in its sample. The chain couples TRBV28 to TRBJ2-2; 7 bases are shared with TRBD2. Germline CDR1 and CDR2: MDHEN and SYDVKM. The CDR3 consists of 14 residues. Losses at the gene ends were 5 bases for V and 5 bases for J; bases not matched to a gene: 5. The CDR3 bases are TGTGCCAGCAGTCTTAGGGGAGGGACCGGGGAGCTGTTTTTT. Its translation: CASSLRGGTGELFF.

This chain links TRBV11-2 with TRBJ2-1; D possibly corresponds to TRBD2 (5 bases). The germline V gene encodes CDR1 SGHAT and CDR2 FQNNGV. V gave up 5 bases and J gave up 7 bases, with 9 bases separating them. This CDR3 is 12 amino acids long. This chain's CDR3 is CASSLEGNEQFF. Here the CDR3 DNA reads TGTGCCAGCAGCCTCGAGGGTAATGAGCAGTTCTTC. The whole variable domain, remainder taken from reference TRBV11-2 and TRBJ2-1, is EAGVAQSPRYKIIEKRQSVAFWCNPISGHATLYWYQQILGQGPKLLIQFQNNGVVDDSQLPKDRFSAERLKGVDSTLKIQPAKLEDSAVYLCASSLEGNEQFFGPGTRLTVL.

CDR3 in amino acids: CASSVGAGLAGAGGTDTQYF. The CDR3 coding sequence is TGTGCCAGCAGCGTAGGGGCCGGACTAGCGGGCGCCGGGGGCACAGATACGCAGTATTTT. The chain recombines TRBV9 with TRBJ2-3, with 11 bases lining up with TRBD2. Trimming removed 0 bases from V and 1 base from J; junction bases left unmatched: 13. Germline V gene lookup returns CDR1 SGDLS and CDR2 YYNGEE. The CDR3 consists of 20 residues.

The CDR3 is CASSDRRDTEAFF. The CDR3 nucleotides are TGTGCCAGCAGTGATAGACGTGACACTGAAGCTTTCTTT. The chain carries TRBV2 and TRBJ1-1; unclear D gene. Germline loops: CDR1 SNHLY, CDR2 FYNNEI. The CDR3 is made up of 13 amino acids. V lost 3 bases and J lost 3, with 8 bases in between.

This sequence joins TRBV29-1 and TRBJ2-1; 9 bases match TRBD1. The CDR3 runs to 13 residues. Germline CDR1 reads SQVTM; CDR2 reads ANQGSEA. J was trimmed by 7 bases and V by 5 bases; bases with no gene match: 6. The CDR3, as DNA: TGCAGCGTTAGGGGACAGGGTATAAATGAGCAGTTCTTC. It encodes CSVRGQGINEQFF.

This sequence joins TRBV27 and TRBJ2-3; D remains unclear. The CDR3 contains 16 residues. Germline loops: CDR1 MNHEY, CDR2 SMNVEV (reference sequence). The V end lost 3 bases, the J end lost 0 bases, and 13 bases lay between the germline ends. In nucleotides, the CDR3 is TGTGCCAGCAGTTTGAGGCCCCCTTACAGCACAGATACGCAGTATTTT. Translation gives CASSLRPPYSTDTQYF.

The chain joins TRBV6-5 to TRBJ2-7, with D perhaps given as TRBD1 or TRBD2 (5 bases each). CDR3 length: 14 amino acids. V dropped 0 bases and J dropped 2 bases, with 8 bases sitting between them. CDR1 and CDR2 (germline): MNHEY, SVGAGI. The chain's CDR3 is CASSYSQGPYEQYV. The CDR3 nucleotides are TGTGCCAGCAGTTACTCGCAGGGACCCTACGAGCAGTACGTC.

A single count supports this clone. The chain recombines TRBV5-1 with TRBJ2-2, with D possibly being TRBD2 (6 bases). The CDR3 is made up of 15 amino acids. V was clipped by 4 bases and J by 0 bases, with 10 bases between them. Germline V gene data show CDR1 as SGHRS and CDR2 as YFSETQ. CDR3 sequence (DNA): TGCGCCAGCAGCGACGGCGGGACGAACACCGGGGAGCTGTTTTTT. This gives the protein CASSDGGTNTGELFF.

The rearrangement links TRBV7-2 to TRBJ2-3; D is unclear. Germline V CDR1 and CDR2: SGHTA, FQGNSA. The CDR3 sequence is 14 residues long. V lost 5 bases, J lost 2 bases, and 11 bases lay in between. The DNA for the CDR3 is TGTGCCAGCAGCGTTCGCCAACCCACAGATACGCAGTATTTT. Encoded protein: CASSVRQPTDTQYF.

The chain is built from TRBV27 and TRBJ2-1; 8 positions agree with TRBD2. Germline CDR1 and CDR2: MNHEY and SMNVEV (reference sequence). V shed 3 bases and J 4 bases; nucleotides not matched to a gene: 8. The CDR3 consists of 16 residues. The CDR3 coding sequence is TGTGCCAGCAGTTTCCTGAGCGGGGGCCGGTACAATGAGCAGTTCTTC. Translated: CASSFLSGGRYNEQFF.

The rearrangement uses TRBV27 and TRBJ2-6, with 9 bases fitting TRBD2. This CDR3 has 22 residues. Germline lookup yields CDR1 MNHEY and CDR2 SMNVEV (reference sequence). V gave up 2 bases and J gave up 1 base; unmatched junction bases: 18. CDR3 in amino acids: CASSLRPSGTSGFGSGANVLTF. CDR3 bases: TGTGCCAGCAGTTTACGTCCCTCGGGTACTAGCGGGTTCGGGTCTGGGGCCAACGTCCTGACTTTC.

The rearrangement uses TRBV2 and TRBJ1-4; D gene uncertain. The V end lost 9 bases, the J end lost 8 bases, and 13 bases lay between the germline ends. Germline V lookup: CDR1 SNHLY, CDR2 FYNNEI. The CDR3 contains 12 residues. CDR3 residues: CASFRVGEKLFF. The DNA of the CDR3 is TGTGCCAGTTTTCGGGTTGGGGAAAAACTGTTTTTT.

The chain joins TRBV5-1 to TRBJ1-4; D is perhaps TRBD1 (5 bases). The CDR3 has 15 amino acids. Germline CDR1 reads SGHRS; CDR2 reads YFSETQ. V was clipped by 0 bases and J by 8 bases, with 14 bases between them. The CDR3 sequence is CASSLGAGKSEKLFF. CDR3 coding DNA: TGCGCCAGCAGCTTGGGGGCAGGGAAATCAGAAAAACTGTTTTTT.

With respect to this clone: One end of the junction is discordant with germline, which a read error may explain. The chain is built from TRBV7-3 and TRBJ2-2; 7 nucleotides align to TRBD1. CDR1 SGHTA and CDR2 FQGTGA come from the germline V gene. The CDR3 totals 16 residues. In DNA form, the CDR3 reads TGTGCCAGCAGCGTAACAGGGGCCTCGGACACCGGGGAGCTGTTTTTT. Translation gives CASSVTGASDTGELFF. Full variable domain (outside the CDR3, taken from reference TRBV7-3 and TRBJ2-2): GAGVSQTPSNKVTEKGKYVELRCDPISGHTALYWYRQSLGQGPEFLIYFQGTGAADDSGLPNDRFFAVRPEGSVSTLKIQRTERGDSAVYLCASSVTGASDTGELFFGEGSRLTVL.